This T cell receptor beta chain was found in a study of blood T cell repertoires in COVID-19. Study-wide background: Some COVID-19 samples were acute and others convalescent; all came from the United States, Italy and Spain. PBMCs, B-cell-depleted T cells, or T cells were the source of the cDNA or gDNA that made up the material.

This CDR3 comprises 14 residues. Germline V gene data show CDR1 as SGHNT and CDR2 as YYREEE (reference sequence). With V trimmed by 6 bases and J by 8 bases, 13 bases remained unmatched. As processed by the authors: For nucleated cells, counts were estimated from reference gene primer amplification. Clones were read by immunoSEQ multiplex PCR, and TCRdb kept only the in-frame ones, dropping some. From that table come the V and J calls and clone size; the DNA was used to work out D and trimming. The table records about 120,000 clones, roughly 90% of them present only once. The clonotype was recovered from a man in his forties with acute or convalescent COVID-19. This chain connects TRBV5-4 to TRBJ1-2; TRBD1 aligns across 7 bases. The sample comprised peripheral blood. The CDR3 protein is CASTTQGNINGYTF. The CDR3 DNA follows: TGTGCCAGCACCACACAGGGGAACATCAACGGCTACACCTTC.